Below, 20 T cell receptor beta chains from the same sample are listed, as sequenced in a study of cytomegalovirus exposure and HLA in healthy donors. Sequenced by immunoSEQ multiplex PCR; TCRdb stores in-frame clones only, minus some. Of over 150,000 clones in the sample, 86% were seen once. The sample taken for sequencing was PBMCs. These TCRs come from a man younger than 30 in good health and CMV-seropositive.

The rearrangement joins TRBV6-4 to TRBJ1-4; D is unresolved. CDR3 length equals 13 residues. V lost 5 bases to trimming and J lost 8 bases, with 12 bases between them. Looked up from germline, CDR1 is MRHNA and CDR2 is SNTAGT. This chain's CDR3 is CASSLMGREKLFF. The CDR3 nucleotides are TGTGCCAGCAGTTTAATGGGGAGGGAAAAACTGTTTTTT.

The chain is built from TRBV30 and TRBJ2-7; no reliable D call. V lost 2 bases and J 4 bases, leaving 12 bases between the germline ends. The CDR3 sequence is 13 residues long. CDR1 and CDR2 from the germline V gene are GTSNPN and SVGIG (reference sequence). CDR3 DNA: TGTGCCTGGAGTCCGATCGGGTTGTACGAGCAGTACTTC. It is translated as CAWSPIGLYEQYF. Variable domain in full (rest from reference TRBV30 and TRBJ2-7): SQTIHQWPATLVQPVGSPLSLECTVEGTSNPNLYWYRQAAGRGLQLLFYSVGIGQISSEVPQNLSASRPQDRQFILSSKKLLLSDSGFYLCAWSPIGLYEQYFGPGTRLTVT.

J is TRBJ1-2 and V is TRBV2, with 8 bases aligning to TRBD1. V shed 6 bases and J 8 bases; nucleotides not matched to a gene: 11. The CDR3 consists of 14 residues. In germline, CDR1 is SNHLY, CDR2 FYNNEI. The CDR3 sequence: CASSGRTGIEGYTF. CDR3 DNA sequence: TGTGCCAGCAGCGGCCGGACAGGGATTGAGGGCTACACCTTC.

The rearrangement uses TRBV15 and TRBJ1-4; 8 nucleotides match TRBD1. The CDR3 length is 16 residues. Germline V gene data show CDR1 as LNHNV and CDR2 as YYDKDF (reference sequence). J gave up 6 bases and V 0 bases, and 6 bases lay outside the gene matches. DNA for the CDR3: TGTGCCACCAGCAGAGATGCAGGGGGCACATATGAAAAACTGTTTTTT. This sequence encodes CATSRDAGGTYEKLFF.

The J gene is TRBJ2-7, the V gene TRBV18; 9 bases are shared with TRBD1. The CDR3 runs to 15 residues. Losses at the gene ends were 3 bases for V and 5 bases for J; bases not matched to a gene: 8. Germline assignment: CDR1 KGHSH and CDR2 LQKENI. CDR3 amino acids: CASSPGGQGWDEQYF. As DNA, the CDR3 is TGTGCCAGCTCACCCGGGGGACAGGGCTGGGACGAGCAGTACTTC.

The rearrangement uses TRBV9 and TRBJ2-7, with 7 nucleotides matching TRBD2. V was pared by 0 bases and J by 5 bases, with 5 bases of the junction left unmatched. Germline CDR1 reads SGDLS; CDR2 reads YYNGEE. This CDR3 spans 14 amino acids. This CDR3 is CASSVGPSGDEQYF. The CDR3, as DNA: TGTGCCAGCAGCGTAGGTCCTAGCGGAGACGAGCAGTACTTC.

The chain recombines TRBV27 with TRBJ2-7; 9 positions match TRBD2. CDR3 length equals 15 residues. The V segment lost 5 bases and the J segment 2 bases; nucleotides outside the gene matches: 7. Germline CDR1 is MNHEY and CDR2 is SMNVEV (reference sequence). This chain's CDR3 is CASSPLAGPAYEQYF. The CDR3 DNA reads as TGTGCCAGCAGTCCTCTAGCGGGACCCGCCTACGAGCAGTACTTC.

The CDR3 loop reads CAWSVTGTGGAFF. DNA for the CDR3: TGTGCCTGGAGTGTAACCGGGACAGGAGGAGCTTTCTTT. The chain joins TRBV30 to TRBJ1-1; the match to TRBD1 covers 8 bases. The CDR3 has 13 residues. V trimming: 0 bases; J trimming: 10 bases; junction bases outside the gene matches: 7. Germline lookup yields CDR1 GTSNPN and CDR2 SVGIG (reference sequence). Together with reference TRBV30 and TRBJ1-1, the CDR3 gives the full variable domain: SQTIHQWPATLVQPVGSPLSLECTVEGTSNPNLYWYRQAAGRGLQLLFYSVGIGQISSEVPQNLSASRPQDRQFILSSKKLLLSDSGFYLCAWSVTGTGGAFFGQGTRLTVV.

This clone was counted ten times or more. J is TRBJ1-1 and V is TRBV4-1; D is uncertain. There are 14 residues in the CDR3. Trimming cost V 1 base and J 0 bases, with 6 bases left between them. Germline lookup yields CDR1 MGHRA and CDR2 YSYEKL. The CDR3: CASSQGPMNTEAFF. CDR3 nucleotide sequence: TGCGCCAGCAGCCAAGGTCCCATGAACACTGAAGCTTTCTTT.

The chain joins TRBV4-1 to TRBJ2-7; TRBD1 might be the D (6 bases). The CDR3 spans 16 residues. The V end lost 0 bases, the J end lost 4 bases, and 16 bases lay between the germline ends. Germline V lookup: CDR1 MGHRA, CDR2 YSYEKL. The CDR3 DNA is TGCGCCAGCAGCCAAGATAGAGCAGGGGATAGGTACGAGCAGTACTTC. It is translated as CASSQDRAGDRYEQYF.

V usage is TRBV7-9 and J usage is TRBJ2-7, with 10 bases fitting TRBD1. The ends lost 5 bases at V and 5 bases at J; junction bases unmatched: 9. CDR3 length: 15 residues. CDR1 and CDR2 from the germline V gene are SEHNR and FQNEAQ (reference sequence). The CDR3 sequence is CASSRQGADRNEQYF. The CDR3 DNA reads as TGTGCCAGCAGCCGACAGGGGGCGGATAGGAACGAGCAGTACTTC.

This sequence joins TRBV5-1 and TRBJ2-5; possible D gene TRBD2, 5 bases. CDR1 SGHRS and CDR2 YFSETQ come from the germline V gene. This CDR3 contains 15 residues. V was pared by 0 bases and J by 2 bases, with 11 bases between. The CDR3 bases are TGCGCCAGCAGCTTGGTCCCGGAGGTTCAAGAGACCCAGTACTTC. Translated: CASSLVPEVQETQYF.

DNA for the CDR3: TGTGCCAGCAGTGTCGGCTCCGGGAATACTGAAGCTTTCTTT. It specifies CASSVGSGNTEAFF. The chain couples TRBV6-6 to TRBJ1-1; D unresolved. The CDR3 length is 14 residues. Germline V CDR1 and CDR2: MNHNY, SVGAGI (reference sequence). V was cut by 5 bases and J by 5 bases, with 15 bases left in between.

J is TRBJ2-7 and V is TRBV7-2; 7 positions agree with TRBD2. With V trimmed by 6 bases and J by 3 bases, 11 bases remained unmatched. Germline values: CDR1 SGHTA, CDR2 FQGNSA. The CDR3 runs 15 residues. CDR3 in amino acids: CASSDREAGRYEQYF. The CDR3 region has the DNA TGTGCCAGCAGTGACCGGGAGGCGGGCCGCTACGAGCAGTACTTC.

This chain connects TRBV7-2 to TRBJ2-5, with a weak D call TRBD2 (6 bases). The ends were cut back, 7 bases at V and 9 bases at J, with 15 bases in the middle. This CDR3 has 12 residues. Per germline, CDR1 SGHTA and CDR2 FQGNSA. The CDR3: CASTVPGSAQYF. The DNA of the CDR3 is TGTGCCAGCACTGTACCCGGGAGTGCCCAGTACTTC.

V gene TRBV7-8 combines with J gene TRBJ1-1, with D tentatively TRBD1 (5 bases). The germline gives CDR1 SGHVS, CDR2 FQNEAQ. Trimming took off 4 bases at V and 3 bases at J, with 15 bases between the two ends. This CDR3 is 15 amino acids long. Here the CDR3 DNA reads TGTGCCAGCAGCTCCCGAGGGACTTCAGACACTGAAGCTTTCTTT. This encodes CASSSRGTSDTEAFF.

The chain recombines TRBV2 with TRBJ2-2, with 7 nucleotides matching TRBD2. The CDR3 contains 18 residues. V dropped 6 bases and J dropped 4; count of bases not matched to a gene: 17. CDR1 is SNHLY, CDR2 FYNNEI, per germline. CDR3: CASRAGVIMGRATGELFF. The CDR3 nucleotides are TGTGCCAGCAGAGCCGGGGTTATCATGGGGAGGGCCACCGGGGAGCTGTTTTTT.

This clone was counted between two and nine times. V is TRBV7-9 and J is TRBJ1-4; no definite D call. The CDR3 sequence is 12 residues long. The germline V gene has CDR1 SEHNR and CDR2 FQNEAQ (reference sequence). V lost 5 bases and J 5 bases, leaving 6 bases between the germline ends. CDR3 DNA: TGTGCCAGCAGCCGCGAGAATGAAAAACTGTTTTTT. Translated: CASSRENEKLFF.

The rearrangement links TRBV11-1 to TRBJ2-5, with TRBD2 matching 9 bases. J gave up 5 bases and V 5 bases, and 15 bases lay outside the gene matches. This CDR3 spans 17 amino acids. CDR1 is SGHAT and CDR2 is FQDESV in the germline V gene (reference sequence). CDR3 region: CASSPGHRGSGSETQYF. The CDR3 coding sequence is TGTGCCAGCAGCCCCGGACACCGGGGTAGCGGGAGTGAGACCCAGTACTTC.

V is TRBV5-1 and J is TRBJ2-3; 8 bases are shared with TRBD1. This CDR3 comprises 17 residues. From germline, CDR1 is SGHRS and CDR2 YFSETQ. The V gene end was trimmed by 0 bases and the J gene end by 4 bases; junction bases not matched to a gene: 10. The CDR3 is CASSLDPRGHGADTQYF. The DNA of the CDR3 is TGCGCCAGCAGCTTGGATCCCAGGGGGCACGGTGCAGATACGCAGTATTTT. The full variable domain, in which reference TRBV5-1 and TRBJ2-3 provide the parts outside the CDR3, is KAGVTQTPRYLIKTRGQQVTLSCSPISGHRSVSWYQQTPGQGLQFLFEYFSETQRNKGNFPGRFSGRQFSNSRSEMNVSTLELGDSALYLCASSLDPRGHGADTQYFGPGTRLTVL.